This TCR beta chain was identified in a study of OX40 agonist ivuxolimab in advanced cancers. V lost 0 bases to trimming and J lost 4 bases, with 10 bases between them. The CDR3 is 14 amino acids. CDR1 is SGDLS, CDR2 YYNGEE, per germline. Blood specimens came from baseline, cycle 4 day 1, and cycle 7 day 1. TCRdb keeps only in-frame clones here, not all; method: immunoSEQ multiplex PCR. The data hold under 90,000 clones, with more than 80% observed a single time. V and J are TRBV9 and TRBJ1-1; D remains unclear. Sequencing used CD4+ or CD8+ T cells sorted from blood, obtained in a trial of the OX40 agonist ivuxolimab. The TCR sequence derives from an adult with an advanced solid tumor such as melanoma, head and neck, liver or kidney cancer. The CDR3 DNA sequence: TGTGCCAGCAGCGTAGGTGGACTTGGCACTGAAGCTTTCTTT. Translating it yields CASSVGGLGTEAFF.